The 20 T cell receptor beta chains in this list originate from one sample, sequenced in a study of CD8 T cells in ankylosing spondylitis. One entry per CDR3 protein, called by TCRdb with MiXCR from the 5' RACE reads. The table records about 240,000 distinct CDR3 sequences, 7.5% to 9% of them present only once. The source material was blood, either unsorted or a sorted T cell fraction (not recorded which). These TCRs come from a male donor with ankylosing spondylitis or in good health (not recorded which).

This clonotype was observed a few times. The chain is built from TRBV5-5 and TRBJ1-5; 7 nucleotides align to TRBD1. V was pared by 6 bases and J by 4 bases, with 7 bases of the junction left unmatched. The V gene's germline CDR1 is SGHKS and CDR2 YYEKEE (reference sequence). The CDR3 runs to 14 residues. DNA for the CDR3: TGTGCCAGCATCTTCGACAGGGAAAATCAGCCCCAGCATTTT. It yields the protein CASIFDRENQPQHF.

This clonotype was observed a few times. The chain joins TRBV30 to TRBJ2-1, with D possibly TRBD1 on 6 matching bases. The CDR3 totals 14 residues. Germline CDR1 GTSNPN, CDR2 SVGIG (reference sequence). The V end lost 2 bases, the J end lost 6 bases, and 14 bases lay between the germline ends. CDR3 sequence reads: CAWSRTGSRNEQFF. In DNA form, the CDR3 reads TGTGCCTGGAGTAGAACAGGGAGTCGCAATGAGCAGTTCTTC.

The DNA for the CDR3 is TGCAGTGCTCGCCTTGTTCAGGACATCGAAGAGACCCAGTACTTC. Amino acid sequence: CSARLVQDIEETQYF. This rearrangement joins TRBV20-1 to TRBJ2-5, with TRBD1 as a possible D gene (5 bases). V lost 5 bases to trimming and J lost 3 bases, with 19 bases between them. The germline CDR1 and CDR2 sequences are DFQATT and SNEGSKA (reference sequence). The CDR3 has 15 amino acids.

This clonotype was detected ten times or more. The V gene is TRBV5-5, the J gene TRBJ2-1; 8 nucleotides agree with TRBD2. The CDR3 contains 16 residues. J was trimmed by 4 bases and V by 2 bases; bases with no gene match: 8. Germline V gene data show CDR1 as SGHKS and CDR2 as YYEKEE (reference sequence). CDR3 residues: CASSFSRLAGYNEQFF. CDR3 nucleotide sequence: TGTGCCAGCAGCTTCTCCCGTTTAGCGGGGTACAATGAGCAGTTCTTC. The variable domain in full, completed from reference TRBV5-5 and TRBJ2-1, reads DAGVTQSPTHLIKTRGQQVTLRCSPISGHKSVSWYQQVLGQGPQFIFQYYEKEERGRGNFPDRFSARQFPNYSSELNVNALLLGDSALYLCASSFSRLAGYNEQFFGPGTRLTVL.

This clonotype was detected many times. The V and J genes are TRBV20-1 and TRBJ2-7, with 8 positions matching TRBD1. The CDR3 has 12 residues. The V gene's germline CDR1 is DFQATT and CDR2 SNEGSKA (reference sequence). The trim removed 4 bases at V and 7 bases at J, leaving 6 bases unmatched. CDR3: CSAIRTGWEQYF. CDR3 bases: TGCAGTGCTATCAGGACAGGGTGGGAGCAGTACTTC.

The V and J genes are TRBV10-3 and TRBJ2-6, with a weak D call TRBD1 (5 bases). Deletions cut 5 bases from V and 2 bases from J, with 13 bases between. In germline, CDR1 is ENHRY, CDR2 SYGVKD. The CDR3 has 16 amino acids. Here the CDR3 DNA reads TGTGCCATCAGTCGGCAGGGTGACCCTGGGGCCAACGTCCTGACTTTC. This sequence encodes CAISRQGDPGANVLTF.

This sequence joins TRBV7-2 and TRBJ2-3, with a tentative D call TRBD2 (6 bases). This CDR3 is built from 15 residues. Trimming shortened V by 1 base and J by 4 bases, and 12 bases separated the two germline ends. Per the germline V gene, CDR1 is SGHTA and CDR2 is FQGNSA. CDR3 sequence: CASSLGLAAPDTQYF. The CDR3 DNA sequence: TGTGCCAGCAGCTTAGGATTAGCGGCCCCAGATACGCAGTATTTT.

This clonotype was detected many times. V gene TRBV12-5 combines with J gene TRBJ1-1, with 8 positions matching TRBD1. The junction had 10 bases not matched to a gene; V was cut back by 5 bases and J by 2 bases. CDR1 and CDR2 (germline): LGHNT, FRNRAP. This CDR3 has 16 residues. The CDR3 is CASGDPTGELNTEAFF. As DNA, the CDR3 is TGTGCTAGTGGTGATCCGACAGGGGAACTTAACACTGAAGCTTTCTTT.

This clonotype was recorded many times. This chain links TRBV7-8 with TRBJ1-1; 8 bases match TRBD1. V gave up 5 bases and J gave up 1 base; unmatched junction bases: 6. The CDR3 spans 15 residues. Germline values: CDR1 SGHVS, CDR2 FQNEAQ. The CDR3 loop reads CASSPDRVGNTEAFF. CDR3 nucleotide sequence: TGTGCCAGCAGCCCGGACAGGGTGGGGAACACTGAAGCTTTCTTT.

This rearrangement joins TRBV20-1 to TRBJ2-1; 15 bases are shared with TRBD2. The CDR3 length is 14 residues. V lost 6 bases, J lost 6 bases, and 3 bases stayed unmatched. Germline V lookup: CDR1 DFQATT, CDR2 SNEGSKA (reference sequence). The CDR3 spells CSAGGLAGGNEQFF. DNA for the CDR3: TGCAGTGCGGGGGGACTAGCGGGGGGCAATGAGCAGTTCTTC.

This clonotype was seen many times. V is TRBV20-1 and J is TRBJ1-5; D possibly corresponds to TRBD1 (6 bases). Trimming left V 1 base short and J 9 bases short, with 19 bases between. Germline V gene lookup returns CDR1 DFQATT and CDR2 SNEGSKA (reference sequence). The CDR3 runs 15 residues. Here the CDR3 reads CSARGPGEGYAPQHF. The DNA of the CDR3 is TGCAGTGCTAGAGGTCCAGGGGAGGGGTATGCGCCCCAGCATTTT.

This clonotype showed up many times. The rearrangement uses TRBV11-1 and TRBJ2-1; D is undetermined. The germline V gene has CDR1 SGHAT and CDR2 FQDESV (reference sequence). Deletions cut 1 base from V and 4 bases from J, with 11 bases between. CDR3 length equals 15 residues. CDR3 sequence: CASSLVGKSYNEQFF. In DNA, the CDR3 is TGTGCCAGCAGCTTAGTAGGGAAGAGTTACAATGAGCAGTTCTTC.

A remark on this clonotype: An end of the junction differs from the germline gene, which may be a read error. This chain joins TRBV7-7 and TRBJ2-7; a weak D match, TRBD1 (6 bases). Germline V lookup: CDR1 SSHAT, CDR2 FNYEAQ (reference sequence). There are 15 residues in the CDR3. The chain's CDR3 is CASSLGQGLIYEQYF. CDR3 coding DNA: TGTGCTAGCAGCTTAGGTCAGGGGCTGATCTACGAGCAGTACTTC.

This clonotype was picked up a small number of times. This clone may be a read error of a much larger clone one base away. This chain connects TRBV20-1 to TRBJ1-2; TRBD1 might be the D (5 bases). CDR3 length: 13 amino acids. Looked up from germline, CDR1 is DFQATT and CDR2 is SNEGSKA (reference sequence). The CDR3 sequence is CSARSGRSKGYPF. The CDR3, as DNA: TGCAGTGCAAGATCGGGACGGTCGAAGGGCTACCCCTTC.

This clonotype has a count of ten or more. This rearrangement joins TRBV29-1 to TRBJ2-7, with D unclear. CDR1 and CDR2 (germline): SQVTM, ANQGSEA. The CDR3 runs to 9 residues. CDR3 protein: CTSLYEQYF. The DNA of the CDR3 is TGCACCTCTCTCTACGAGCAGTACTTC.

This clonotype was seen at least ten times. V and J are TRBV5-1 and TRBJ2-5; 14 bases are shared with TRBD2. After removal of 4 bases from V and 5 bases from J, the junction contained 7 bases not matched to a gene. Germline V gives CDR1 SGHRS, CDR2 YFSETQ. The CDR3 is 16 amino acids. The chain's CDR3 is CASSPGLAGVSETQYF. CDR3 nucleotides: TGCGCCAGCAGCCCGGGACTAGCGGGAGTAAGTGAGACCCAGTACTTC.

This clonotype was observed a handful of times. The V gene is TRBV14, the J gene TRBJ2-7; D is perhaps TRBD2 (6 bases). CDR3 length: 13 residues. CDR1 and CDR2 from the germline V gene are SGHDN and FVKESK. Between the trimmed V and J ends, which lost 3 bases and 2 bases, there was a span of 8 bases. The CDR3 DNA sequence: TGTGCCAGCAGCCAGCGGGATGCCTACGAGCAGTACTTC. Residues: CASSQRDAYEQYF.

This clonotype was seen at least ten times. V usage is TRBV11-2 and J usage is TRBJ2-3; 14 bases agree with TRBD2. The germline V gene has CDR1 SGHAT and CDR2 FQNNGV. The length of the CDR3 is 18 residues. The V segment lost 5 bases and the J segment 6 bases; nucleotides outside the gene matches: 13. The CDR3 spells CASSQRTSGRIKQDTQYF. CDR3 sequence (DNA): TGTGCCAGCAGCCAAAGGACTAGCGGGAGGATTAAACAGGATACGCAGTATTTT.

The chain carries TRBV3-1 and TRBJ2-3; tentatively, D is TRBD2 (5 bases). The V gene's germline CDR1 is LGHDT and CDR2 YNNKEL (reference sequence). V was pared by 0 bases and J by 7 bases, with 17 bases between. The CDR3 totals 16 residues. Written as DNA, the CDR3 is TGTGCCAGCAGCCAAGAGGAGGTGAGGAACGGAAATACGCAGTATTTT. This sequence encodes CASSQEEVRNGNTQYF.

This clonotype was seen repeatedly, ten times or more. The chain employs TRBV20-1 and TRBJ2-5, with D possibly being TRBD2 (6 bases). The CDR3 runs to 15 residues. Trimming took off 0 bases at V and 9 bases at J, with 20 bases between the two ends. Germline CDR1 reads DFQATT; CDR2 reads SNEGSKA (reference sequence). The chain's CDR3 is CSARDRNSGYLAQYF. DNA for the CDR3: TGCAGTGCTAGAGATCGGAATAGCGGCTACCTGGCCCAGTACTTC.